This T cell receptor beta chain was recovered during a study of blood T cell repertoires in COVID-19. Libraries were prepared by immunoSEQ multiplex PCR; TCRdb keeps only in-frame clonotypes and omits some of them. This sample has 350,000 to 450,000 clones, with 80% to 90% found just once. The length of the CDR3 is 11 residues. The germline V gene encodes CDR1 GTSNPN and CDR2 SVGIG (reference sequence). V lost 1 base, J lost 8 bases, and 6 bases lay in between. The origin of this receptor is a woman aged 55-70 years with COVID-19, enrolled during active disease. The J gene is TRBJ1-3, the V gene TRBV30; D not certain. The sample consisted of peripheral blood. CDR3 region: CAWSASYTIYF. CDR3 nucleotides: TGTGCCTGGAGTGCGTCGTACACCATATATTTT. Complete variable domain (other parts from reference TRBV30 and TRBJ1-3): SQTIHQWPATLVQPVGSPLSLECTVEGTSNPNLYWYRQAAGRGLQLLFYSVGIGQISSEVPQNLSASRPQDRQFILSSKKLLLSDSGFYLCAWSASYTIYFGEGSWLTVV.